What follows is one T cell receptor beta chain and its context. This clonotype was seen at least ten times. No cognate antigen has been identified for it. Base qualities are not provided; no much larger clone lies one nucleotide away. This sample stems from a study of T cells in Graves' hyperthyroidism and ophthalmopathy (dated by TCRdb to about 2019). General notes on the study: Peripheral blood was sampled at the time of initial diagnosis, prior to any treatment. A discovery cohort of about a hundred patients, about 43 with Graves' ophthalmopathy and roughly 59 with stable Graves' hyperthyroidism, was used to find distinguishing TCR V-J signatures. Prospective prediction of ophthalmopathy was tested in an independent validation cohort of fewer than 20 hyperthyroidism patients and some 17 patients who later progressed to ophthalmopathy. The approximately 95 discovery patients were divided at random into training and test sets in a 7:3 ratio. Thyroid tissue and blood T-cell repertoires from six Graves' hyperthyroidism patients were also compared in the study. Once sampling was done, hyperthyroidism patients were given methimazole at a starting dose of 30 mg daily, whereas ophthalmopathy patients were given high-dose intravenous methylprednisolone. The paper describes TCR Vbeta CDR3 sequencing of 130 to 150 peripheral blood samples, made up of under 50 ophthalmopathy patients, more than 70 hyperthyroidism patients and 17 progressor patients. Paper-wide results and their limitations: In validation, progression to ophthalmopathy was predicted by the model with 55% to 71% sensitivity and 72% to 85% specificity, a median of roughly 6.4 months before onset. No statistical method was used to set the sample size in advance, and investigators knew the group allocation. In cross-validation, a model built on a 13 V-J signature told ophthalmopathy apart from stable hyperthyroidism with approximately 91% sensitivity and roughly 81% specificity, and in testing the same model reached 80%/75%. Blood samples also contained most of the expanded thyroid clonotypes (frequency above 0.001), which suggests that blood repertoires may reflect thyroid immune responses.

The TCR beta CDR3 regions were amplified from the RNA transcripts. For the first round of RT-PCR on the TCR CDR3, the HTBI primer set was used together with the Qiagen OneStep RT-PCR kit. Libraries were constructed in a second round of multiplex PCR, after which size selection and purification were performed. Paired-end sequencing of the libraries was performed with 100 bp reads on an Illumina HiSeq2000. As for the authors' bioinformatics: SOAPnuke was used to process the raw data, with reads discarded if the reads contained adapters or uncalled bases, had a mean Phred below 15, or lacked an exact constant-primer or identifier match. High-quality paired reads were merged with COPE v1.2.5, and unique nucleotide sequences were defined as clonotypes. MiTCR v1.1 was used to align the clonotypes against IMGT TRBV, TRBD and TRBJ reference segments. Analysis was restricted to V-J combinations with a frequency above 0.0001, which covered over 98% of repertoires. A TCS score was defined as the ratio of F50 (clonal expansion) to E x V (chaos), with BLOSUM62-based TCRdist applied between CDR3 peptides within each V-J. Welch's t-statistics and random forest reduced some 510 V-J features to 13, which were used in a naive Bayes classifier (R e1071). TCRdb's own reprocessing of the public reads used fastp at Q25 and MiXCR and kept productive beta chains. CDR3 protein sequences are deduplicated, and each keeps its most common genes and DNA. For this entry, the V and J calls and clone size follow TCRdb and not the study's own pipeline. For this sample the table gives hundreds of thousands of distinct CDR3 sequences, of which about 15% were detected only once. The ten largest clonotypes hold 10% of the sample.

A patient counted as having stable Graves' hyperthyroidism if no progression to ophthalmopathy occurred over 18 months of follow-up. Hyperthyroidism patients were aged 18 to 65 years and newly diagnosed, with disease duration of less than 2 months. The study excluded patients with uncontrolled infections, other autoimmune diseases, pregnancy or lactation. Diagnoses were established on the basis of clinical symptoms, serum thyroxine and TRAb, thyroid ultrasound, and orbital computed tomography. PBMCs were isolated from 7.5 to 10 ml of fresh peripheral blood by Ficoll-Paque density gradient centrifugation. Total RNA was extracted using Trizol reagent, and RNA quality was assessed on an Agilent 2100 Bioanalyzer. Sequences MNHEY (CDR1) and SMNVEV (CDR2) are obtained from the germline V gene (reference sequence). The CDR3 spans 14 residues, from the cysteine through the phenylalanine. The only DNA kept is the CDR3, 42 bases in frame from the first base. The trim is 5 bases for V and 8 bases for J, with a gap of 16 bases between the germline ends.

This receptor was taken from a woman between 18 and 30 years old with Graves' hyperthyroidism. The material sequenced was blood. The sequence joins TRBV27 to TRBJ2-1; confidence is insufficient to name the D gene. The base sequence is TGTGCCAGCAGTGTGTTCGGGCAGTACGATGAGCAGTTCTTC. Its protein is CASSVFGQYDEQFF.